This TCR beta chain appears in the sequencing data of a study of CD8 T cells in ankylosing spondylitis. TCRdb re-called the 5' RACE reads through MiXCR, storing one row per CDR3 protein. The table records some 140,000 distinct CDR3 sequences, roughly 7.7% of them present only once. V trimming: 8 bases; J trimming: 7 bases; junction bases outside the gene matches: 15. Germline CDR1 is MNHEY and CDR2 is SMNVEV (reference sequence). This CDR3 is built from 16 residues. This receptor was taken from a male donor with ankylosing spondylitis. Sequences were obtained from synovial fluid, either unsorted or a sorted T cell fraction (not recorded which). The V call is TRBV27, the J call TRBJ2-2; 8 bases map to TRBD2. The CDR3 nucleotides read TGTGCCAGCTACTCCCGGGAGGGGTCCTTTGGCGGGGAGCTGTTTTTT. It encodes CASYSREGSFGGELFF.